This T cell receptor beta chain is drawn from a study of Ad26.COV2.S vaccination and SARS-CoV-2 variants. The V and J ends lost 3 bases and 2 bases respectively, with 16 bases between them. The germline V gene has CDR1 MNHEY and CDR2 SMNVEV (reference sequence). The CDR3 loop spans 16 amino acids. Only in-frame clones appear in the TCRdb table, and some are missing; sequencing was by immunoSEQ multiplex PCR. This table holds 350,000 to 550,000 clones, roughly nine tenths found once. Treatment in this sample: around 19 received Ad26.COV2.S at low or high dose, single or two shots; 5 received placebo; per-sample allocation not given. Sampling occurred on day 63 after the first vaccine or placebo injection.

Sequences were derived from peripheral blood, sampled in a trial of Ad26.COV2.S vaccine versus placebo. The sequence was obtained from a person between 18 and 59 years old who received the Ad26.COV2.S COVID-19 vaccine or a placebo. The chain links TRBV27 to TRBJ1-2, with D tentatively TRBD1 (6 bases). The CDR3 bases are TGTGCCAGCAGTTTTCCATCAGGGGAAATAAACTATGGCTACACCTTC. It codes for CASSFPSGEINYGYTF.